This T cell receptor (beta chain) was documented in a study of T-cell reconstitution after alpha-beta-depleted transplantation in children. Preparation of the TCRbeta library involved a method that used unique molecular identifiers. TCRdb recomputed calls from the PCR reads with MiXCR, one row per CDR3 protein. The data show around 670,000 distinct CDR3 sequences, around 12% seen once. This clonotype was observed a few times. V lost 1 base and J lost 2, with 11 bases in between. From germline, CDR1 is MGHDK and CDR2 SYGVNS. The CDR3 covers 15 residues. This material consisted of PBMCs, taken before TCRalphabeta/CD19-depleted stem cell transplant. This chain links TRBV25-1 with TRBJ1-1; D is perhaps TRBD1 (6 bases). The receptor's source is a girl under 10 years old with congenital amegakaryocytic thrombocytopenia, due to receive a stem cell transplant. The CDR3 sequence is CASSEWGGANTEAFF. DNA for the CDR3: TGTGCCAGCAGTGAATGGGGGGGGGCAAACACTGAAGCTTTCTTT.